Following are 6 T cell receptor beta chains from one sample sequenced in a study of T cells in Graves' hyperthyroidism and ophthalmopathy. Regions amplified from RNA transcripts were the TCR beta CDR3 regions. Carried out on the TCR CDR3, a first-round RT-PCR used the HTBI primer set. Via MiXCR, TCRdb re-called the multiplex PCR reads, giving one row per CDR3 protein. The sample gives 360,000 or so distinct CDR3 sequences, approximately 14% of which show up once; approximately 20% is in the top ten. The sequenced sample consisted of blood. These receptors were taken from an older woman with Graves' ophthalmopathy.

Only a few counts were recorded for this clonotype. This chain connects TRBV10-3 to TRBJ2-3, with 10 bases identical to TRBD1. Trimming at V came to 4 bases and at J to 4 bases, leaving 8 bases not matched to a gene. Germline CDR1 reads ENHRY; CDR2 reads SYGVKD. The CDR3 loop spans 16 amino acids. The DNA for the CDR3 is TGTGCCATCAGTGGGACAGGGGGACAGTTTCCAGATACGCAGTATTTT. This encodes CAISGTGGQFPDTQYF.

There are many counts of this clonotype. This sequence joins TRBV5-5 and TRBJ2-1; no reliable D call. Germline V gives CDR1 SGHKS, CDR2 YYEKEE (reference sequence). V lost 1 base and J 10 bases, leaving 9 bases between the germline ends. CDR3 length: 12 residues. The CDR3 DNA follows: TGTGCCAGCAGCTTGTCCCGTCGGGAGCAGTTCTTC. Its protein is CASSLSRREQFF.

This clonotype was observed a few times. This chain's CDR3 is CASSGSNQETQYF. Here the CDR3 DNA reads TGTGCCAGTAGTGGGAGCAATCAAGAGACCCAGTACTTC. This chain links TRBV19 with TRBJ2-5; D is possibly TRBD2 (5 bases). Deletions cut 5 bases from V and 2 bases from J, with 9 bases between. The CDR3 totals 13 residues. Germline-derived CDR1 and CDR2 are LNHDA and SQIVND (reference sequence).

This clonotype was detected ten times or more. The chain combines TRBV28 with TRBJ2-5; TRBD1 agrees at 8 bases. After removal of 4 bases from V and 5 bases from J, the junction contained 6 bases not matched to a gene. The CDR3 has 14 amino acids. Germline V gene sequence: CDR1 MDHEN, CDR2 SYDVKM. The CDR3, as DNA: TGTGCCAGCAGTTCGGACAGGGACCGTGAGACCCAGTACTTC. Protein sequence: CASSSDRDRETQYF.

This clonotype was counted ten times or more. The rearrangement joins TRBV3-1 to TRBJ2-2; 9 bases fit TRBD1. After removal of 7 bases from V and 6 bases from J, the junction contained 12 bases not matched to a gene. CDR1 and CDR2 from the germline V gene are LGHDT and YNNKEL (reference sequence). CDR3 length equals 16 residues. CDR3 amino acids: CASKARGTGLAGELFF. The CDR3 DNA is TGTGCCAGCAAAGCCAGAGGGACAGGGCTGGCCGGGGAGCTGTTTTTT. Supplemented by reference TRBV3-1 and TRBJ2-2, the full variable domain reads DTAVSQTPKYLVTQMGNDKSIKCEQNLGHDTMYWYKQDSKKFLKIMFSYNNKELIINETVPNRFSPKSPDKAHLNLHINSLELGDSAVYFCASKARGTGLAGELFFGEGSRLTVL.

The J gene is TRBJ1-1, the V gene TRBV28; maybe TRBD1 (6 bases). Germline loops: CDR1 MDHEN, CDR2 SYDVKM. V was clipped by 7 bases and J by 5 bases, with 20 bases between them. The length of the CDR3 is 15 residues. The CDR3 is CASKRLLGGSTEAFF. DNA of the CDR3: TGTGCCAGCAAGCGTTTATTGGGGGGCTCGACTGAAGCTTTCTTT.